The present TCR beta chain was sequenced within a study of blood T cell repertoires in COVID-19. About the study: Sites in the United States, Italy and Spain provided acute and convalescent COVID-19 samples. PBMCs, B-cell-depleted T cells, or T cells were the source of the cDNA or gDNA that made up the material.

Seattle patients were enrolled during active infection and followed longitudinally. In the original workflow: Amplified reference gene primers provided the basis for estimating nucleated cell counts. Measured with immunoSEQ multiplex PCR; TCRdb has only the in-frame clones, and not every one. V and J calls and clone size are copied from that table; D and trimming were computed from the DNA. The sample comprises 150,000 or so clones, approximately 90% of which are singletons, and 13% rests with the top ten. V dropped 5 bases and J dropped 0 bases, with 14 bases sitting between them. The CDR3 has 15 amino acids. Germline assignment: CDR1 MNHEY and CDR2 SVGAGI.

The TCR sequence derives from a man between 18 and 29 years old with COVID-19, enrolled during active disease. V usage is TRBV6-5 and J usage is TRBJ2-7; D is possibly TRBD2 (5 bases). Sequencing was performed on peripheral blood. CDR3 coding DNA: TGTGCCAGCAGTAAGGACTTTCGGAGCTCCTACGAGCAGTACTTC. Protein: CASSKDFRSSYEQYF.